This T cell receptor beta chain was obtained from a study of identical twins. Study-wide findings and caveats: Within beta out-of-frame sequences, the excess sharing observed between twins was weaker. Cross-sectional statistics, not tracking of the same donors, supported the conclusions.

Every one of the donors was a healthy Caucasian. V trimming: 0 bases; J trimming: 3 bases; junction bases outside the gene matches: 5. The germline CDR1 and CDR2 sequences are SGHTA and FQGNSA. This CDR3 spans 16 amino acids. Via MiXCR, TCRdb re-called the 5' RACE reads, giving one row per CDR3 protein. The sample holds hundreds of thousands of distinct CDR3 sequences; 21% are singletons and the top ten take approximately 4.3%. Remarks on this clonotype: Its antigen is unknown.

These data were also filed under a second study, of T cells expressing NK-cell markers.

This receptor was identified in a woman aged 18-29 years in good health. The V call is TRBV7-2, the J call TRBJ1-1; 9 bases map to TRBD1. The sample was PBMCs. For the CDR3, the DNA is TGTGCCAGCAGCTTAGCAGGGACAGGGTTGTACACTGAAGCTTTCTTT. It codes for CASSLAGTGLYTEAFF.